A selection of T cell receptor beta chains follows, all from one sample in a study of tumor-infiltrating lymphocytes in primary liver carcinoma. TCRdb used MiXCR to reprocess the multiplex PCR reads, holding one entry per CDR3 protein. The table shows tens of thousands of distinct CDR3 sequences, with roughly three quarters occurring only once. Sequencing input: liver tumor tissue from sampling region 5. The origin of the receptors is a woman aged 25 to 45 with primary liver carcinoma and hepatitis B virus infection. Each CDR3 is given with its conserved first and last residue.

v_gene: TRBV11-2; j_gene: TRBJ2-2; CDR3aa: CASSPDPQLNTGVVFF
v_gene: TRBV5-6; j_gene: TRBJ2-2; CDR3aa: CASCLAPRVTGELFF
v_gene: TRBV11-1; j_gene: TRBJ2-2; CDR3aa: CASSRIMAGVSWELFF
v_gene: TRBV4-3; j_gene: TRBJ1-2; CDR3aa: CASSDELEIYGYIF
v_gene: TRBV10-2; j_gene: TRBJ1-1; CDR3aa: CTNSESKAGTEAFF
v_gene: TRBV4-3; j_gene: TRBJ2-1; CDR3aa: CASSHTELANEQFF
v_gene: TRBV4-3; j_gene: TRBJ2-7; CDR3aa: CASSQDRRTGQEQYF
v_gene: TRBV5-1; j_gene: TRBJ2-1; CDR3aa: CASSWGTGYSTYNEQFF
v_gene: TRBV10-3; j_gene: TRBJ1-3; CDR3aa: CAISGSVYGNTIYF
v_gene: TRBV29-1; j_gene: TRBJ2-1; CDR3aa: CSADVLAVTEQFF
v_gene: TRBV5-1; j_gene: TRBJ2-7; CDR3aa: CAGSLSDTGGAYEQYF
v_gene: TRBV11-2; j_gene: TRBJ2-2; CDR3aa: CASSPDPQLSTVELFF
v_gene: TRBV6-5; j_gene: TRBJ1-1; CDR3aa: CASSCGGSGGGTVAFF
v_gene: TRBV6-5; j_gene: TRBJ2-2; CDR3aa: CARSPRTRFTGELFF
v_gene: TRBV20-1; j_gene: TRBJ2-2; CDR3aa: CSAKSLAGGPDTGELSF
v_gene: TRBV28; j_gene: TRBJ1-2; CDR3aa: CASSYRAVNYGYTF
v_gene: TRBV12-3/TRBV12-4; j_gene: TRBJ2-7; CDR3aa: CTSLQSGTQGYEQYF
v_gene: TRBV5-4; j_gene: TRBJ2-1; CDR3aa: CANSFTGLGNNEQFF
v_gene: TRBV5-4; j_gene: TRBJ2-7; CDR3aa: CANSLDAGVSNERYF
v_gene: TRBV7-9; j_gene: TRBJ1-1; CDR3aa: CASTPTPGQMNTEVFF
v_gene: TRBV11-2; j_gene: TRBJ2-3; CDR3aa: CASSPWSTDTQYF
v_gene: TRBV24-1; j_gene: TRBJ2-1; CDR3aa: CATRDTSYFEQFF